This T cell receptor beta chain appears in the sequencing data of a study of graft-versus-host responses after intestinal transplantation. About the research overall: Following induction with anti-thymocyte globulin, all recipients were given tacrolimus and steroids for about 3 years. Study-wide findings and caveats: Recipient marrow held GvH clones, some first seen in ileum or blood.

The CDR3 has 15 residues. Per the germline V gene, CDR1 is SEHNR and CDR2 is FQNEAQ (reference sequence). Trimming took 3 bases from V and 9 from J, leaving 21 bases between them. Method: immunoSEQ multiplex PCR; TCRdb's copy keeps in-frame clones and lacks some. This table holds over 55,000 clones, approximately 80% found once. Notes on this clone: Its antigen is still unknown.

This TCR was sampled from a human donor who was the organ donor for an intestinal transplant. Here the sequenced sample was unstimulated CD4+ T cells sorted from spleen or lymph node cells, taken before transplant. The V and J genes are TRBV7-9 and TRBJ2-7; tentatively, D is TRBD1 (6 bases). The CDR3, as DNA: TGTGCCAGCAGCTTCTCTTCAGGGGCAGGCGTGGGGCAGTACGTC. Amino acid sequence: CASSFSSGAGVGQYV.